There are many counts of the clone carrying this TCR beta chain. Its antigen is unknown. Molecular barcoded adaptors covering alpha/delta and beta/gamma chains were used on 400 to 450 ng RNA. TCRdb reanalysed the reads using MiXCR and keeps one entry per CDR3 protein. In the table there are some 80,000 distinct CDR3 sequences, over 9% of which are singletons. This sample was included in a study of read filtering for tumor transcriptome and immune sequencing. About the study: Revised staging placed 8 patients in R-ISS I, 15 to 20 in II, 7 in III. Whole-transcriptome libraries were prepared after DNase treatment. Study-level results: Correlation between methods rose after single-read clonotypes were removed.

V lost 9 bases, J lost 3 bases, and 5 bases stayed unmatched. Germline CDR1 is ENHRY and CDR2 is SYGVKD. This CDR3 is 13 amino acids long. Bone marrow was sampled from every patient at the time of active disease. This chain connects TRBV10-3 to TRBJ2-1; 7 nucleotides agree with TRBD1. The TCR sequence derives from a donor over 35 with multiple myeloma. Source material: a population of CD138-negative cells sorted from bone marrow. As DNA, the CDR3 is TGTGCCATTACCGGGACAGACTACAATGAGCAGTTCTTC. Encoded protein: CAITGTDYNEQFF.